The 29 T cell receptor beta chains given below trace back to one sample, sequenced in a study of blood T cell repertoires in COVID-19. The table came from immunoSEQ multiplex PCR; TCRdb's copy has only in-frame clones and leaves some out. The profile shows about 100,000 clones, approximately 92% of them singletons. The sample consisted of peripheral blood. These receptors were taken from a woman between 45 and 65 years old with COVID-19, enrolled during active disease.

V gene TRBV7-2 combines with J gene TRBJ1-6; D remains ambiguous. Trimming left V 2 bases short and J 7 bases short, with 12 bases between. The CDR3 extends over 15 amino acids. Germline CDR1 SGHTA, CDR2 FQGNSA. The CDR3 sequence: CASSLFRVSNSPLHF. CDR3 nucleotides: TGTGCCAGCAGCTTATTCCGGGTGAGCAATTCACCCCTCCACTTT.

The rearrangement joins TRBV7-9 to TRBJ1-2; TRBD1 aligns across 8 bases. The germline V gene encodes CDR1 SEHNR and CDR2 FQNEAQ (reference sequence). CDR3 length equals 18 residues. With V trimmed by 4 bases and J by 0 bases, 13 bases remained unmatched. CDR3 amino acids: CASSSQTGTGLANYGYTF. CDR3 DNA sequence: TGTGCCAGCAGCTCTCAAACCGGGACAGGACTAGCTAACTATGGCTACACCTTC.

DNA of the CDR3: TGCGCCAGCAATGGCGGGGGAAAGTATGGCTACACCTTC. Encoded protein: CASNGGGKYGYTF. The genes are TRBV10-2 and TRBJ1-2; D possibly corresponds to TRBD1 (5 bases). The CDR3 is made up of 13 amino acids. Germline values: CDR1 WSHSY, CDR2 SAAADI. The germline V and J ends were trimmed by 7 bases and 5 bases, with 14 bases remaining between them.

The rearrangement links TRBV5-1 to TRBJ1-1; possibly TRBD1 for D (5 bases). The CDR3 sequence is 12 residues long. Trimming pared 2 bases from V and 11 bases from J, leaving 13 bases between. Per germline, CDR1 SGHRS and CDR2 YFSETQ. CDR3 coding DNA: TGCGCCAGCAGCTTCTCGCAGGGAGGTGCTTTCTTT. It specifies CASSFSQGGAFF. Complete variable domain (other parts from reference TRBV5-1 and TRBJ1-1): KAGVTQTPRYLIKTRGQQVTLSCSPISGHRSVSWYQQTPGQGLQFLFEYFSETQRNKGNFPGRFSGRQFSNSRSEMNVSTLELGDSALYLCASSFSQGGAFFGQGTRLTVV.

The chain employs TRBV6-5 and TRBJ1-2, with TRBD1 as a possible D gene (6 bases). This CDR3 contains 14 residues. Germline V CDR1 and CDR2: MNHEY, SVGAGI. Deletions cut 4 bases from V and 5 bases from J, with 14 bases between. The CDR3 spells CASSSPLQGYGYTF. CDR3 bases: TGTGCCAGCAGTTCCCCCTTACAGGGATATGGCTACACCTTC.

V usage is TRBV18 and J usage is TRBJ1-4, with D hard to call. V shed 0 bases and J shed 7 bases, with 6 bases lying between them. This CDR3 is built from 13 residues. The germline CDR1 and CDR2 sequences are KGHSH and LQKENI. This chain's CDR3 is CASSPPSSEKLFF. CDR3 sequence (DNA): TGTGCCAGCTCACCACCGTCGAGTGAAAAACTGTTTTTT. Full variable domain (missing parts from reference TRBV18 and TRBJ1-4): NAGVMQNPRHLVRRRGQEARLRCSPMKGHSHVYWYRQLPEEGLKFMVYLQKENIIDESGMPKERFSAEFPKEGPSILRIQQVVRGDSAAYFCASSPPSSEKLFFGSGTQLSVL.

This clone was observed a single time. V usage is TRBV28 and J usage is TRBJ1-2; D is unclear. CDR3 size: 14 residues. The V end was cut by 6 bases, the J end by 4 bases, with 15 bases between. The germline V gene has CDR1 MDHEN and CDR2 SYDVKM. CDR3 amino acids: CASSKPTPSYGYTF. The CDR3 nucleotides read TGTGCCAGCAGCAAGCCGACCCCTAGCTATGGCTACACCTTC.

V and J are TRBV20-1 and TRBJ1-6, with D possibly TRBD1 on 5 matching bases. Trimming pared 3 bases from V and 4 bases from J, leaving 10 bases between. Germline CDR1 and CDR2: DFQATT and SNEGSKA (reference sequence). The CDR3 totals 14 residues. The CDR3 region has the DNA TGCAGTGCTAGTGGTCAGGGATATAATTCACCCCTCCACTTT. Its protein product is CSASGQGYNSPLHF.

The V and J genes are TRBV2 and TRBJ1-5, with 8 bases that match TRBD1. CDR1 and CDR2 (germline): SNHLY, FYNNEI. Trimming at V came to 4 bases and at J to 6 bases, leaving 8 bases not matched to a gene. This CDR3 contains 15 residues. CDR3 bases: TGTGCCAGCAGTGCTGGACAGGGCGCAAGTCAGCCCCAGCATTTT. Its translation is CASSAGQGASQPQHF. The full variable domain, with the rest looked up from reference TRBV2 and TRBJ1-5, is EPEVTQTPSHQVTQMGQEVILRCVPISNHLYFYWYRQILGQKVEFLVSFYNNEISEKSEIFDDQFSVERPDGSNFTLKIRSTKLEDSAMYFCASSAGQGASQPQHFGDGTRLSIL.

The chain links TRBV6-5 to TRBJ2-2, with 9 positions matching TRBD1. The V gene end was trimmed by 6 bases and the J gene end by 1 base; junction bases not matched to a gene: 3. Germline assignment: CDR1 MNHEY and CDR2 SVGAGI. This CDR3 is built from 15 residues. This chain's CDR3 is CASSWGQGNTGELFF. The CDR3 region has the DNA TGTGCCAGCAGCTGGGGACAGGGGAACACCGGGGAGCTGTTTTTT.

The J gene is TRBJ2-3, the V gene TRBV7-7, with 8 positions matching TRBD2. The CDR3 has 17 amino acids. In germline, CDR1 is SSHAT, CDR2 FNYEAQ (reference sequence). Germline trimming cut 2 bases from V and 5 bases from J; bases unmatched to any gene: 12. CDR3 region: CASSLYPGPLAEDTQYF. CDR3 DNA: TGTGCCAGCAGCTTATATCCGGGGCCACTAGCGGAAGATACGCAGTATTTT.

The rearrangement links TRBV30 to TRBJ1-1; a possible D gene is TRBD1 (5 bases). Trimming removed 0 bases from V and 4 bases from J, with 9 bases in between. Germline assignment: CDR1 GTSNPN and CDR2 SVGIG (reference sequence). There are 13 residues in the CDR3. CDR3 sequence: CAWSVTGGTEAFF. The CDR3, as DNA: TGTGCCTGGAGTGTTACCGGGGGCACTGAAGCTTTCTTT.

The V gene is TRBV11-3, the J gene TRBJ2-1, with D possibly being TRBD1 (5 bases). CDR1 is SGHNT and CDR2 is YENEEA in the germline V gene. The V gene lost 2 bases and the J gene lost 4 bases, with 6 bases spanning the gap. The CDR3 consists of 13 residues. The CDR3 DNA reads TGTGCCAGCAGCTTACAGGGTTACAATGAGCAGTTCTTC. Its protein is CASSLQGYNEQFF.

The chain joins TRBV5-8 to TRBJ1-1; D unclear. Deletions cut 5 bases from V and 0 bases from J, with 11 bases between. The CDR3 sequence is 14 residues long. Germline V lookup: CDR1 SGHTS, CDR2 YDEGEE. CDR3: CASSVGFMNTEAFF. For the CDR3, the DNA is TGTGCCAGCAGTGTGGGCTTCATGAACACTGAAGCTTTCTTT. Together with reference TRBV5-8 and TRBJ1-1, the CDR3 gives the full variable domain: EAGVTQSPTHLIKTRGQQATLRCSPISGHTSVYWYQQALGLGLQFLLWYDEGEERNRGNFPPRFSGRQFPNYSSELNVNALELEDSALYLCASSVGFMNTEAFFGQGTRLTVV.

This clone was seen a handful of times. Other DNA sequences of this sample code for an identical CDR3. The V call is TRBV2, the J call TRBJ1-2; possible D gene TRBD1, 6 bases. The CDR3 loop spans 13 amino acids. Germline CDR1 is SNHLY and CDR2 is FYNNEI. V lost 2 bases and J 2 bases, leaving 6 bases between the germline ends. Here the CDR3 DNA reads TGTGCCAGCAGTGAACAGGGGAACTATGGCTACACCTTC. Its protein product is CASSEQGNYGYTF.

V and J are TRBV2 and TRBJ2-2; D gene unclear. The CDR3 runs to 13 residues. Germline CDR1 and CDR2: SNHLY and FYNNEI. V lost 6 bases to trimming and J lost 1 base, with 6 bases between them. Written as DNA, the CDR3 is TGTGCCAGCAGCACAGAGAACACCGGGGAGCTGTTTTTT. Its translation: CASSTENTGELFF.

The sample holds one count of this clone. V usage is TRBV21-1 and J usage is TRBJ2-7; TRBD1, the table's D call, lacks a check against the DNA. TRBV21-1 is deemed a pseudogene. The CDR3 is 15 amino acids. The CDR3 spells CASSIPGSLIYEQYF. The CDR3 DNA follows: TGTGCCAGCAGCATTCCAGGGTCGCTCATCTACGAGCAGTACTTC.

V usage is TRBV11-3 and J usage is TRBJ2-3, with TRBD2 identical over 9 bases. V lost 1 base and J lost 2; bases outside the gene matches: 4. The CDR3 covers 16 residues. CDR1 is SGHNT, CDR2 YENEEA, per germline. The chain's CDR3 is CASSLGASGVTDTQYF. CDR3 nucleotide sequence: TGTGCCAGCAGCTTAGGGGCTAGCGGGGTCACAGATACGCAGTATTTT.

This chain links TRBV19 with TRBJ1-3; 7 positions agree with TRBD1. There are 14 residues in the CDR3. Germline V lookup: CDR1 LNHDA, CDR2 SQIVND (reference sequence). V shed 4 bases, J shed 2 bases, and the junction held 2 bases outside the gene matches. The CDR3 DNA reads as TGTGCCAGTAGTACCCAGGGGGCTGGAAACACCATATATTTT. Its protein is CASSTQGAGNTIYF.

In this sample, this clone turned up once. This chain uses TRBV2 with TRBJ1-2; the D is unclear. In germline, CDR1 is SNHLY, CDR2 FYNNEI. The CDR3 is made up of 12 amino acids. V was cut by 5 bases and J by 4 bases, with 8 bases left in between. As DNA, the CDR3 is TGTGCCAGCAGTCACAGAATCTATGGCTACACCTTC. It yields the protein CASSHRIYGYTF.

J is TRBJ2-1 and V is TRBV19; D remains unclear. Germline CDR1 reads LNHDA; CDR2 reads SQIVND (reference sequence). The CDR3 length is 13 residues. Between the trimmed V and J ends, which lost 4 bases and 6 bases, there was a span of 10 bases. The CDR3 region has the DNA TGTGCCAGTAGTAACTTGGGCCGCAATGAGCAGTTCTTC. Translating gives CASSNLGRNEQFF.

This sequence joins TRBV19 and TRBJ1-3; D uncertain. The V end lost 5 bases, the J end lost 0 bases, and 17 bases lay between the germline ends. The CDR3 contains 17 residues. CDR1 is LNHDA, CDR2 SQIVND, per germline (reference sequence). CDR3 coding DNA: TGTGCCAGTAGTCCCCATGGAGGAGCCTCCTCTGGAAACACCATATATTTT. Protein: CASSPHGGASSGNTIYF. Variable domain in full (rest from reference TRBV19 and TRBJ1-3): DGGITQSPKYLFRKEGQNVTLSCEQNLNHDAMYWYRQDPGQGLRLIYYSQIVNDFQKGDIAEGYSVSREKKESFPLTVTSAQKNPTAFYLCASSPHGGASSGNTIYFGEGSWLTVV.

The V call is TRBV6-5, the J call TRBJ1-2; TRBD1 matches at 7 bases. The V gene end was trimmed by 5 bases and the J gene end by 6 bases; junction bases not matched to a gene: 9. Germline V CDR1 and CDR2: MNHEY, SVGAGI. The CDR3 runs 14 residues. In DNA, the CDR3 is TGTGCCAGCAGTATTGACCGACAGGGCAATGGCTACACCTTC. As protein: CASSIDRQGNGYTF.

The rearrangement uses TRBV11-3 and TRBJ2-1; 7 bases match TRBD1. V trimming: 8 bases; J trimming: 9 bases; junction bases outside the gene matches: 10. Germline assignment: CDR1 SGHNT and CDR2 YENEEA. The CDR3 extends over 13 amino acids. CDR3 in DNA: TGTGCCAGCCAGAACAGGGGATTCGGTGAGCAGTTCTTC. Translated, it gives CASQNRGFGEQFF. Full variable domain (remainder filled in from reference TRBV11-3 and TRBJ2-1): EAGVVQSPRYKIIEKKQPVAFWCNPISGHNTLYWYLQNLGQGPELLIRYENEEAVDDSQLPKDRFSAERLKGVDSTLKIQPAELGDSAVYLCASQNRGFGEQFFGPGTRLTVL.

The CDR3 reads CATSDGPGLQDTQYF. In DNA, the CDR3 is TGTGCCACCAGTGATGGCCCGGGACTTCAAGATACGCAGTATTTT. The chain carries TRBV24-1 and TRBJ2-3; D is possibly TRBD2 (6 bases). Looked up from germline, CDR1 is KGHDR and CDR2 is SFDVKD. Deletions cut 3 bases from V and 5 bases from J, with 14 bases between. This CDR3 has 15 residues.

The chain combines TRBV6-1 with TRBJ1-5; maybe TRBD1 (5 bases). V shed 2 bases and J shed 5 bases, with 13 bases lying between them. CDR3 length: 15 residues. Germline CDR1 MNHNS, CDR2 SASEGT. For the CDR3, the DNA is TGTGCCAGCAGTGAAACCGGGGGGGGTCATCAGCCCCAGCATTTT. It translates to CASSETGGGHQPQHF.

The chain carries TRBV27 and TRBJ1-1; 12 bases map to TRBD1. The germline V gene encodes CDR1 MNHEY and CDR2 SMNVEV (reference sequence). The CDR3 covers 17 residues. J lost 0 bases, V lost 6 bases, and 8 bases had no gene match. CDR3 residues: CASRPFGTGGMNTEAFF. CDR3 DNA sequence: TGTGCCAGCAGACCTTTCGGGACAGGGGGCATGAACACTGAAGCTTTCTTT.

In DNA form, the CDR3 reads TGTGCCAGCAGCTCCTCAGGGTTCTATGGCTACACCTTC. Residues: CASSSSGFYGYTF. This chain links TRBV28 with TRBJ1-2; perhaps TRBD1 as D (5 bases). This CDR3 contains 13 residues. Between the trimmed V and J ends, which lost 6 bases and 4 bases, there was a span of 12 bases. Germline CDR1 and CDR2: MDHEN and SYDVKM.

The table lists this clone with a count of one. The rearrangement joins TRBV25-1 to TRBJ1-2; 7 bases agree with TRBD1. V lost 4 bases to trimming and J lost 2 bases; unmatched junction nucleotides: 4. CDR3 size: 14 residues. The germline V gene encodes CDR1 MGHDK and CDR2 SYGVNS. The CDR3 DNA reads as TGTGCCAGCAGTGTGGGGACAGTCAACTATGGCTACACCTTC. Its translation: CASSVGTVNYGYTF.